What follows are 5 T cell receptor beta chains derived from one specimen sequenced in a study of CD8+ T cells in alopecia areata. cDNA reverse transcribed from extracted RNA served as the sequencing template. TCRdb's copy holds only in-frame clones and misses some; the assay was immunoSEQ multiplex PCR. The sample lists about 140,000 clones, approximately 86% seen once, with roughly an eighth in the top ten. Treatment given: oral pan-JAK inhibitor, 5-10 mg twice daily. Specimen: CD8+ T cells sorted from blood, collected at week 4, from a patient treated with tofacitinib. The receptors stem from a human donor with alopecia areata.

The V call is TRBV19, the J call TRBJ1-1, with D unresolved. CDR3 length: 11 residues. CDR1 and CDR2 from the germline V gene are LNHDA and SQIVND (reference sequence). The V end lost 7 bases, the J end lost 3 bases, and 6 bases lay between the germline ends. The CDR3 sequence is CASKEDTEAFF. The CDR3 bases are TGTGCCAGTAAGGAGGACACTGAAGCTTTCTTT.

The chain employs TRBV29-1 and TRBJ2-3; possible D gene TRBD2, 6 bases. This CDR3 region has 18 residues. V lost 3 bases, J lost 2 bases, and 24 bases lay in between. Germline V gives CDR1 SQVTM, CDR2 ANQGSEA. The CDR3 loop is CSVDGSRESEGPTDTQYF. The CDR3 DNA is TGCAGCGTTGACGGGAGTAGGGAGTCGGAGGGGCCCACAGATACGCAGTATTTT.

This rearrangement joins TRBV29-1 to TRBJ2-2; maybe TRBD2 (6 bases). This CDR3 comprises 13 residues. V lost 4 bases and J 2 bases, leaving 8 bases between the germline ends. Looked up from germline, CDR1 is SQVTM and CDR2 is ANQGSEA. CDR3 residues: CSVVAANTGELFF. DNA of the CDR3: TGCAGCGTTGTAGCGGCTAACACCGGGGAGCTGTTTTTT.

The chain uses TRBV27 and TRBJ1-1; tentatively, D is TRBD1 (5 bases). The ends were cut back, 1 base at V and 8 bases at J, with 14 bases in the middle. The CDR3 loop spans 14 amino acids. The germline gives CDR1 MNHEY, CDR2 SMNVEV (reference sequence). In DNA, the CDR3 is TGTGCCAGCAGTTTATATGCCGGGCAGGGCGAAGCTTTCTTT. Protein product: CASSLYAGQGEAFF.

The sample holds one count of this clone. The J gene is TRBJ2-3, the V gene TRBV27, with 7 positions matching TRBD2. Germline CDR1 reads MNHEY; CDR2 reads SMNVEV (reference sequence). Trimming cost V 2 bases and J 1 base; bases outside gene matches: 18. The CDR3 sequence is 20 residues long. Written as DNA, the CDR3 is TGTGCCAGCAGTTTAAGAGTCCCACTCCCGCTAGCGGAGGGCACAGATACGCAGTATTTT. It specifies CASSLRVPLPLAEGTDTQYF.